This T cell receptor beta chain was sequenced for a study of shared clonotypes between healthy human individuals. Measured with immunoSEQ multiplex PCR; TCRdb has only the in-frame clones, and not every one. This table holds about 2 million clones, roughly 95% found once. CD8 cells regarded as naive lacked CD45RO, were positively chosen for CCR7, and omitted terminally differentiated effector memory CD45RA+ cells. The sequencing sample was made of naive CD8+ T cells sorted from blood. The receptor's source is a man aged 18-30 years in good health.

CDR3 region: CASSFEQGYPYEQYF. The CDR3 DNA is TGTGCCAGCAGCTTCGAGCAGGGTTATCCGTACGAGCAGTACTTC. The chain uses TRBV5-5 and TRBJ2-7; D possibly corresponds to TRBD1 (5 bases). The CDR3 is 15 amino acids. Germline CDR1 SGHKS, CDR2 YYEKEE (reference sequence). Trimming stripped 2 bases from V and 4 bases from J, with 16 bases between.